This paragraph reports one TCR beta chain. This record belongs to a study of blood T cell repertoires in COVID-19. Study-wide background: Collection of acute and convalescent COVID-19 samples took place in the United States, Italy and Spain. T cells, B-cell-depleted T cells, or PBMCs provided the cDNA or gDNA that served as material.

The CDR3 spans 17 residues. Trimming took 5 bases from V and 3 from J; bases not matched to a gene: 9. Germline V gives CDR1 SGDLS, CDR2 YYNGEE. Original analysis: Reference gene primer amplification in the assay estimated nucleated cell counts. Data came from immunoSEQ multiplex PCR; TCRdb stores just in-frame clones and leaves some out. The D gene and trimming were derived from the DNA, and the V and J assignments and clone size from that table. Here the sample spans about 180,000 clones, roughly 83% being singletons. V and J are TRBV9 and TRBJ2-7; 15 positions agree with TRBD2. Sequenced sample: peripheral blood. The TCR originated in a woman aged 40 to 50 with COVID-19, enrolled during active disease. CDR3 DNA sequence: TGTGCCAGCAGGTCCGATGGGACTAGCGGGGGGATCTACGAGCAGTACTTC. Amino acids: CASRSDGTSGGIYEQYF.